This passage covers 2 T cell receptor beta chains from one sample sequenced in a study of T cells in women clearing cervical HPV infection. Using immunoSEQ multiplex PCR, the repertoire was profiled, and TCRdb retains in-frame clones only, with some absent. The sample has tens of thousands of clones. Sequenced: blood buffy coat. These receptors were obtained from a woman aged 18-70 years with a cervical HPV16 infection that either progressed to CIN3+ or cleared (not recorded which).

Concerning this clone itself: The read ends 3 residues early relative to the CDR3; the germline J gene fills the gap. This sequence joins TRBV9 and TRBJ2-4, with TRBD2 matching over 7 bases. V was clipped by 4 bases and J by 0 bases; unmatched bases: 4. CDR1 is SGDLS and CDR2 is YYNGEE in the germline V gene. The CDR3 has 15 residues. The CDR3 bases that were read are TGTGCCAGCAGCCCTAGCGGACTAGCCAAAAACATT. Translating gives CASSPSGLAKNI. The entire CDR3 sequence reads CASSPSGLAKNIQYF.

As to this clone: The read comes to an end 3 residues before the CDR3 does, leaving the germline J gene to fill in the end. The V gene is TRBV2, the J gene TRBJ2-1; D is ambiguous. The CDR3 totals 15 residues. The germline gives CDR1 SNHLY, CDR2 FYNNEI. Trimming cost V 8 bases and J 5 bases, with 19 bases left between them. The CDR3 DNA, read in part, is TGTGCCAGCTTTAAACAACAGTGGCAGGACAATGAG. Its protein product is CASFKQQWQDNE. The CDR3, in full, reads CASFKQQWQDNEQFF.